The 29 T cell receptor beta chains below all came from one sample that was sequenced in a study of T-cell memory formation after mild COVID-19. TCRdb reprocessed the 5' RACE reads via MiXCR and lists one record per CDR3 protein. The sample lists approximately 400,000 distinct CDR3 sequences, 20% to 25% occurring once. Sample: PBMCs or a T cell subset sorted from them (not recorded which). The origin of the receptors is an adult woman who had mild COVID-19 (a few samples of this study predate the infection). Cell type and time point are not known.

This chain links TRBV12-3 or TRBV12-4 with TRBJ1-3; D gene unclear. Trimming removed 4 bases from V and 0 bases from J, with 10 bases in between. The CDR3 is 15 amino acids. The CDR3 DNA reads as TGTGCCAGCAGTTACTCGTCAGGCTCTGGAAACACCATATATTTT. This gives the protein CASSYSSGSGNTIYF.

The rearrangement joins TRBV7-2 to TRBJ1-2; perhaps TRBD1 as D (5 bases). The V end lost 5 bases, the J end lost 5 bases, and 18 bases lay between the germline ends. The CDR3 length is 15 residues. Germline V lookup: CDR1 SGHTA, CDR2 FQGNSA. CDR3 residues: CASSPDPRVGYGYTF. In nucleotides, the CDR3 is TGTGCCAGCAGCCCTGATCCCAGGGTTGGGTATGGCTACACCTTC. The whole variable domain, filled in from reference TRBV7-2 and TRBJ1-2, reads GAGVSQSPSNKVTEKGKDVELRCDPISGHTALYWYRQSLGQGLEFLIYFQGNSAPDKSGLPSDRFSAERTGGSVSTLTIQRTQQEDSAVYLCASSPDPRVGYGYTFGSGTRLTVV.

This clonotype was recorded a few times. CDR3 nucleotides: TGTGCCAGCAGCTTGGGAGTCGTGACTAGCGGATTCTCCTACGAGCAGTACTTC. Protein product: CASSLGVVTSGFSYEQYF. The V and J genes are TRBV5-6 and TRBJ2-7; 9 nucleotides line up with TRBD2. Losses at the gene ends were 0 bases for V and 0 bases for J; bases not matched to a gene: 10. Germline V lookup: CDR1 SGHDT, CDR2 YYEEEE. The CDR3 covers 18 residues. Full variable domain (missing parts from reference TRBV5-6 and TRBJ2-7): DAGVTQSPTHLIKTRGQQVTLRCSPKSGHDTVSWYQQALGQGPQFIFQYYEEEERQRGNFPDRFSGHQFPNYSSELNVNALLLGDSALYLCASSLGVVTSGFSYEQYFGPGTRLTVT.

The sample holds a few counts of this clonotype. The CDR3 sequence: CASLAGGGAYNEQFF. CDR3 sequence (DNA): TGTGCCAGCCTAGCGGGAGGCGGGGCCTACAATGAGCAGTTCTTC. The rearrangement uses TRBV27 and TRBJ2-1; the match to TRBD2 covers 11 bases. Losses at the gene ends were 8 bases for V and 2 bases for J; bases not matched to a gene: 5. The CDR3 runs to 15 residues. CDR1 MNHEY and CDR2 SMNVEV come from the germline V gene (reference sequence).

CDR3 sequence reads: CASSTGLAGFDEQFF. CDR3 DNA: TGTGCCAGCAGCACCGGACTAGCGGGATTCGATGAGCAGTTCTTC. This sequence joins TRBV7-2 and TRBJ2-1; the match to TRBD2 covers 12 bases. CDR1 SGHTA and CDR2 FQGNSA come from the germline V gene. V shed 5 bases and J 8 bases; nucleotides not matched to a gene: 7. The CDR3 loop spans 15 amino acids.

In its sample, this clonotype was seen many times. This sequence joins TRBV9 and TRBJ2-2; possibly TRBD1 or TRBD2 for D (5 bases each). Trimming pared 0 bases from V and 6 bases from J, leaving 6 bases between. Germline CDR1 and CDR2: SGDLS and YYNGEE. The CDR3 extends over 13 amino acids. CDR3 amino acids: CASSVGGSGELFF. The CDR3 bases are TGTGCCAGCAGCGTAGGGGGGTCCGGGGAGCTGTTTTTT.

In its sample, this clonotype was seen a few times. The chain uses TRBV5-6 and TRBJ2-7; 8 nucleotides match TRBD1. From germline, CDR1 is SGHDT and CDR2 YYEEEE. V lost 2 bases to trimming and J lost 5 bases; unmatched junction nucleotides: 9. The CDR3 contains 15 residues. This chain's CDR3 is CASSLGDRGPHEQYF. The CDR3 DNA reads TGTGCCAGCAGCTTAGGAGACAGGGGACCCCACGAGCAGTACTTC.

The chain recombines TRBV4-3 with TRBJ1-2; D might be TRBD1 (6 bases). V was pared by 4 bases and J by 4 bases, with 19 bases between. CDR3 length: 16 residues. Germline V lookup: CDR1 LGHNA, CDR2 YSLEER. The CDR3 is CASSPSGDSLGYGYTF. The CDR3 bases are TGCGCCAGCAGCCCTTCAGGGGACTCCTTGGGCTATGGCTACACCTTC.

The genes are TRBV9 and TRBJ2-5; 11 nucleotides agree with TRBD1. V was clipped by 2 bases and J by 2 bases; unmatched bases: 2. The CDR3 consists of 15 residues. In germline, CDR1 is SGDLS, CDR2 YYNGEE. The CDR3 region has the DNA TGTGCCAGCAGCGTCGGGACAGGGGGACAAGAGACCCAGTACTTC. This translates into CASSVGTGGQETQYF.

V and J are TRBV7-2 and TRBJ1-4, with D maybe TRBD1 (5 bases). CDR1 is SGHTA, CDR2 FQGNSA, per germline. The CDR3 consists of 17 residues. Trimming removed 1 base from V and 5 bases from J, with 17 bases in between. CDR3 amino acids: CASSLVVASGGNEKLFF. CDR3 DNA: TGTGCCAGCAGCTTAGTTGTAGCCTCGGGGGGAAATGAAAAACTGTTTTTT. The full variable domain, completed using reference TRBV7-2 and TRBJ1-4, is GAGVSQSPSNKVTEKGKDVELRCDPISGHTALYWYRQSLGQGLEFLIYFQGNSAPDKSGLPSDRFSAERTGGSVSTLTIQRTQQEDSAVYLCASSLVVASGGNEKLFFGSGTQLSVL.

This clonotype occurred a few times. The rearrangement joins TRBV30 to TRBJ2-1; 12 bases fit TRBD2. V shed 3 bases and J 6 bases; nucleotides not matched to a gene: 15. This CDR3 spans 18 amino acids. The germline V gene has CDR1 GTSNPN and CDR2 SVGIG (reference sequence). CDR3 coding DNA: TGTGCCTGGAGGAGATCCACTAGCGGGAGGTATCCGGGCAATGAGCAGTTCTTC. Translated: CAWRRSTSGRYPGNEQFF. Full variable domain (missing parts from reference TRBV30 and TRBJ2-1): SQTIHQWPATLVQPVGSPLSLECTVEGTSNPNLYWYRQAAGRGLQLLFYSVGIGQISSEVPQNLSASRPQDRQFILSSKKLLLSDSGFYLCAWRRSTSGRYPGNEQFFGPGTRLTVL.

This clonotype was recorded at least ten times. The chain couples TRBV20-1 to TRBJ2-7; no clear D. Germline assignment: CDR1 DFQATT and CDR2 SNEGSKA (reference sequence). The CDR3 runs 11 residues. V lost 0 bases, J lost 4 bases, and 4 bases lay in between. In DNA, the CDR3 is TGCAGTGCTAGAGATGGATACGAGCAGTACTTC. It codes for CSARDGYEQYF.

In its sample, this clonotype was seen a few times. The chain is built from TRBV7-2 and TRBJ2-2, with 8 bases lining up with TRBD1. This CDR3 region has 15 residues. Germline V gene sequence: CDR1 SGHTA, CDR2 FQGNSA. The V and J ends lost 1 base and 3 bases, in that order; junction bases with no gene match: 1. CDR3 nucleotide sequence: TGTGCCAGCAGCTTAGTGACAGGGGACACCGGGGAGCTGTTTTTT. This gives the protein CASSLVTGDTGELFF.

The rearrangement uses TRBV7-8 and TRBJ2-7; 7 nucleotides match TRBD1. The CDR3 runs 16 residues. From germline, CDR1 is SGHVS and CDR2 FQNEAQ. Trimming took 4 bases from V and 0 from J; bases not matched to a gene: 9. DNA for the CDR3: TGTGCCAGCAGCTCGCCCCAAGGGGGCCTCTCCTACGAGCAGTACTTC. Residues: CASSSPQGGLSYEQYF.

The chain couples TRBV12-3 or TRBV12-4 to TRBJ2-7, with 10 bases lining up with TRBD1. V shed 5 bases and J 2 bases; nucleotides not matched to a gene: 6. The CDR3 loop spans 15 amino acids. The CDR3 region has the DNA TGTGCCAGCAGTCGAACCGGGACAGGGGCCTACGAGCAGTACTTC. It is translated as CASSRTGTGAYEQYF.

The rearrangement uses TRBV5-1 and TRBJ2-5, with D hard to call. V lost 3 bases and J lost 1, with 13 bases in between. This CDR3 spans 15 amino acids. Germline assignment: CDR1 SGHRS and CDR2 YFSETQ. DNA for the CDR3: TGCGCCAGCAGCTCCTCACCAGGAGTCCAAGAGACCCAGTACTTC. Protein: CASSSSPGVQETQYF. The entire variable domain, with the rest obtained from reference TRBV5-1 and TRBJ2-5, is as follows: KAGVTQTPRYLIKTRGQQVTLSCSPISGHRSVSWYQQTPGQGLQFLFEYFSETQRNKGNFPGRFSGRQFSNSRSEMNVSTLELGDSALYLCASSSSPGVQETQYFGPGTRLLVL.

This clonotype was detected only a few times. The CDR3 DNA reads as TGTGCCAGCAGTGTGGGGCAGAAAGAGACCCAGTACTTC. It codes for CASSVGQKETQYF. V gene TRBV2 combines with J gene TRBJ2-5; D is possibly TRBD1 (5 bases). The CDR3 loop spans 13 amino acids. With 4 bases removed from V and 3 bases from J, the gap between germline ends came to 9 bases. The germline V gene has CDR1 SNHLY and CDR2 FYNNEI.

Comments on this clonotype: Since no conserved phenylalanine or tryptophan closes the CDR3, a read error is the likely cause. This chain joins TRBV5-1 and TRBJ1-1; D gene uncertain. CDR3 size: 14 residues. Germline V gives CDR1 SGHRS, CDR2 YFSETQ. The ends were cut back, 4 bases at V and 5 bases at J, with 15 bases in the middle. The CDR3 DNA reads TGCGCCAGCAGCCTGGGATCACAAAGGACTGAAGCTTTCTCT. Protein: CASSLGSQRTEAFS.

The chain couples TRBV11-3 to TRBJ1-1; the D is unclear. CDR3 length: 13 amino acids. Trimming removed 4 bases at V and 5 bases at J, with 11 bases between. Germline V gene data show CDR1 as SGHNT and CDR2 as YENEEA. This chain's CDR3 is CASSYAGGTEAFF. CDR3 DNA: TGTGCCAGCAGCTACGCAGGCGGAACTGAAGCTTTCTTT.

The chain joins TRBV7-9 to TRBJ2-2; no definite D call. Looked up from germline, CDR1 is SEHNR and CDR2 is FQNEAQ (reference sequence). V dropped 3 bases and J dropped 2 bases, with 10 bases sitting between them. This CDR3 is built from 15 residues. CDR3 region: CASSLASPNTGELFF. The CDR3 nucleotides read TGTGCCAGCAGCTTGGCCAGTCCTAACACCGGGGAGCTGTTTTTT.

DNA of the CDR3: TGTGCCAGCAGCCCTACGGACAGGGTCGGCGAGCAGTACTTC. Its protein is CASSPTDRVGEQYF. This chain joins TRBV9 and TRBJ2-7, with 8 bases that match TRBD1. The junction had 9 bases not matched to a gene; V was cut back by 4 bases and J by 6 bases. Germline V gene data show CDR1 as SGDLS and CDR2 as YYNGEE. CDR3 length equals 14 residues.

This clonotype has more than one count but fewer than ten. The V gene is TRBV29-1, the J gene TRBJ1-4; D remains unclear. The CDR3 contains 11 residues. From germline, CDR1 is SQVTM and CDR2 ANQGSEA. The V end was cut by 3 bases, the J end by 6 bases, with 5 bases between. CDR3 region: CSVDWYEKLFF. CDR3 in DNA: TGCAGCGTTGATTGGTATGAAAAACTGTTTTTT.

The genes are TRBV5-6 and TRBJ2-5; TRBD2 might be the D (6 bases). Looked up from germline, CDR1 is SGHDT and CDR2 is YYEEEE. V was shortened by 5 bases and J by 5 bases, with 13 bases between the two germline ends. The CDR3 is 13 residues long. The CDR3 DNA reads as TGTGCCAGCAGACAGACTAGGCGGGAGACCCAGTACTTC. Its protein is CASRQTRRETQYF.

The chain joins TRBV29-1 to TRBJ1-1; no definite D call. Trimming pared 0 bases from V and 1 base from J, leaving 6 bases between. Germline values: CDR1 SQVTM, CDR2 ANQGSEA. This CDR3 has 13 residues. DNA for the CDR3: TGCAGCGTTGAAGAGGGATCGAACACTGAAGCTTTCTTT. As protein: CSVEEGSNTEAFF.

The J gene is TRBJ1-1, the V gene TRBV11-2; 7 positions match TRBD1. Trimming at V came to 1 base and at J to 7 bases, leaving 12 bases not matched to a gene. Germline V gene sequence: CDR1 SGHAT, CDR2 FQNNGV. The CDR3 covers 16 residues. The CDR3 protein is CASSLVGGDRAFEAFF. CDR3 DNA: TGTGCCAGCAGCTTAGTCGGAGGGGACAGAGCTTTTGAAGCTTTCTTT. Filled out from reference TRBV11-2 and TRBJ1-1, the complete variable domain reads EAGVAQSPRYKIIEKRQSVAFWCNPISGHATLYWYQQILGQGPKLLIQFQNNGVVDDSQLPKDRFSAERLKGVDSTLKIQPAKLEDSAVYLCASSLVGGDRAFEAFFGQGTRLTVV.

This clonotype has at least ten counts. The gene calls are TRBV25-1 and TRBJ2-5; D may match TRBD1 or TRBD2 (5 bases each). CDR1 is MGHDK, CDR2 SYGVNS, per germline. Trimming cost V 2 bases and J 3 bases, with 19 bases left between them. The CDR3 loop spans 17 amino acids. The CDR3, as DNA: TGTGCCAGCAGTGAAAAAGTGACAAGGGTGGGGGAAGAGACCCAGTACTTC. This gives the protein CASSEKVTRVGEETQYF.

The DNA of the CDR3 is TGTGCCAGCAGCTTAGAGGGAAACATTCAGTACTTC. Translating gives CASSLEGNIQYF. This chain links TRBV13 with TRBJ2-4, with no clear D. Between the trimmed V and J ends, which lost 1 base and 6 bases, there was a span of 4 bases. The CDR3 extends over 12 amino acids. In germline, CDR1 is PRHDT, CDR2 FYEKMQ (reference sequence).

This chain joins TRBV5-6 and TRBJ2-1, with 14 bases identical to TRBD2. The length of the CDR3 is 18 residues. The germline V gene encodes CDR1 SGHDT and CDR2 YYEEEE. The V and J ends lost 0 bases and 7 bases, in that order; junction bases with no gene match: 9. The CDR3 loop reads CASSLEGLAGVWENEQFF. DNA for the CDR3: TGTGCCAGCAGCTTGGAGGGACTAGCGGGAGTCTGGGAGAATGAGCAGTTCTTC.

The chain links TRBV30 to TRBJ1-4, with TRBD1 matching over 9 bases. The trim removed 4 bases at V and 13 bases at J, leaving 13 bases unmatched. CDR3 length equals 14 residues. From germline, CDR1 is GTSNPN and CDR2 SVGIG (reference sequence). The CDR3 nucleotides are TGTGCCTGGACCTCCCGGGACAGGGTTCGGGGACTGTTTTTT. This codes for CAWTSRDRVRGLFF. Combining the CDR3 with reference TRBV30 and TRBJ1-4 gives the whole variable domain SQTIHQWPATLVQPVGSPLSLECTVEGTSNPNLYWYRQAAGRGLQLLFYSVGIGQISSEVPQNLSASRPQDRQFILSSKKLLLSDSGFYLCAWTSRDRVRGLFFGSGTQLSVL.